The clone carrying this TCR beta chain was picked up one time. The germline CDR1 and CDR2 sequences are SGHRS and YFSETQ. This CDR3 is built from 15 residues. Trimming shortened V by 3 bases and J by 2 bases, and 12 bases separated the two germline ends. The sample originates from a study of OX40 agonist ivuxolimab in advanced cancers. Study background: Participants averaged approximately 65 years of age (range about 23 to 80) and were approximately 81% male. One patient with hepatocellular carcinoma and two with cutaneous melanoma, three in all, had partial responses.

TCRdb keeps only in-frame clones here, not all; method: immunoSEQ multiplex PCR. The repertoire consists of roughly 130,000 clones, with 90% to 95% occurring once and the leading ten covering 0.15% to 0.17%. The source is an adult with an advanced solid tumor such as melanoma, head and neck, liver or kidney cancer. The sample was CD4+ or CD8+ T cells sorted from blood, taken in a trial of the OX40 agonist ivuxolimab. The chain links TRBV5-1 to TRBJ2-1, with TRBD1 as a possible D gene (6 bases). The CDR3 reads CASSSFGDTYNEQFF. The CDR3, as DNA: TGCGCCAGCAGCTCGTTCGGGGACACCTACAATGAGCAGTTCTTC.